One and the same sample provided the 12 T cell receptor beta chains below, sequenced in a study of persistence of HIV-infected CD4 T cells. Sequencing used immunoSEQ version 4 in survey mode. The method was immunoSEQ multiplex PCR; TCRdb's version includes in-frame clones alone and lacks a portion of them. The top ten clones hold more than 0.85% of a sample with roughly 32,000 clones, 75% to 85% of them seen once. The stimulus was lysate of CMV-infected fibroblasts, 9 to 10 ug/mL. CD40L/CD69 double-negative CD45RO-high memory CD4+ T cells were collected. Their cognate antigens are unknown. The material sequenced was CD4+ T cells sorted from PBMCs after roughly 18-hour stimulation, taken from a patient who received antiretroviral therapy. These receptor sequences come from an adult man with HIV who was CMV-seropositive.

V gene TRBV6-4 combines with J gene TRBJ1-2, with D unresolved. The CDR3 runs to 13 residues. Trimming took 0 bases from V and 8 from J, leaving 10 bases between them. Germline V gene lookup returns CDR1 MRHNA and CDR2 SNTAGT. CDR3 DNA sequence: TGTGCCAGCAGTGACTCAGGTCTCAGGGGCTACACCTTC. It translates to CASSDSGLRGYTF.

The J gene is TRBJ2-7, the V gene TRBV30; 9 bases fit TRBD1. Germline assignment: CDR1 GTSNPN and CDR2 SVGIG (reference sequence). The ends lost 4 bases at V and 0 bases at J; junction bases unmatched: 7. This CDR3 comprises 15 residues. This CDR3 reads CAWISGTGHSYEQYF. The DNA for the CDR3 is TGTGCCTGGATCTCCGGGACAGGGCACTCCTACGAGCAGTACTTC.

This chain connects TRBV29-1 to TRBJ2-5; TRBD1 aligns across 9 bases. Germline V CDR1 and CDR2: SQVTM, ANQGSEA. Unmatched junction bases numbered 3, after V lost 6 bases and J lost 4 bases. The CDR3 spans 12 residues. The CDR3 reads CSVRQGGETQYF. CDR3 nucleotide sequence: TGCAGCGTCAGACAGGGGGGAGAGACCCAGTACTTC. Looking up the rest from reference TRBV29-1 and TRBJ2-5 gives the full variable domain: SAVISQKPSRDICQRGTSLTIQCQVDSQVTMMFWYRQQPGQSLTLIATANQGSEATYESGFVIDKFPISRPNLTFSTLTVSNMSPEDSSIYLCSVRQGGETQYFGPGTRLLVL.

The V call is TRBV5-1, the J call TRBJ2-1; tentative D call: TRBD1 (5 bases). Trimming removed 0 bases at V and 2 bases at J, with 9 bases between. The germline CDR1 and CDR2 sequences are SGHRS and YFSETQ. This CDR3 comprises 15 residues. Written as DNA, the CDR3 is TGCGCCAGCAGCTTGGAGGACAAGACCTACAATGAGCAGTTCTTC. This encodes CASSLEDKTYNEQFF.

The chain combines TRBV7-9 with TRBJ1-5; no clear D. This CDR3 has 12 amino acids. Germline V gives CDR1 SEHNR, CDR2 FQNEAQ (reference sequence). Deletions cut 3 bases from V and 2 bases from J, with 2 bases between. The CDR3 is CASSFRNQPQHF. In DNA, the CDR3 is TGTGCCAGCAGCTTCCGCAATCAGCCCCAGCATTTT.

The J gene is TRBJ2-4, the V gene TRBV6-5; D is ambiguous. Between the trimmed V and J ends, which lost 0 bases and 0 bases, there was a span of 9 bases. CDR1 is MNHEY and CDR2 is SVGAGI in the germline V gene. This CDR3 contains 16 residues. CDR3 sequence reads: CASSYSKVIAKNIQYF. CDR3 nucleotide sequence: TGTGCCAGCAGTTACTCGAAGGTGATAGCCAAAAACATTCAGTACTTC.

The chain couples TRBV6-2 or TRBV6-3 to TRBJ1-1; D call uncertain. CDR1 and CDR2 (germline): MNHEY, SVGEGT. The length of the CDR3 is 13 residues. Trimming shortened V by 6 bases and J by 1 base, and 9 bases separated the two germline ends. The CDR3 nucleotides read TGTGCCAGCAGCAAAGGGTCGAACACTGAAGCTTTCTTT. It specifies CASSKGSNTEAFF.

This clone is a singleton in its sample. The rearrangement links TRBV2 to TRBJ1-1; perhaps TRBD1 as D (6 bases). Trimming left V 6 bases short and J 5 bases short, with 13 bases between. From germline, CDR1 is SNHLY and CDR2 FYNNEI. This CDR3 has 13 amino acids. This CDR3 is CASSSQGGTEAFF. The CDR3 bases are TGTGCCAGCAGCTCCCAAGGGGGAACTGAAGCTTTCTTT.

The V gene is TRBV5-5, the J gene TRBJ2-1, with D perhaps matching TRBD2 (5 bases). Trimming removed 8 bases at V and 8 bases at J, with 29 bases between. The V gene's germline CDR1 is SGHKS and CDR2 YYEKEE (reference sequence). The CDR3 sequence is 17 residues long. CDR3 DNA: TGTGCCAGTACACCAGAAAAGCTAGCTGGTCACCGCCATGAGCAGTTCTTC. Encoded protein: CASTPEKLAGHRHEQFF.

This clone showed up just a few times. The rearrangement uses TRBV14 and TRBJ2-7, with a weak D call TRBD1 (5 bases). The CDR3 totals 15 residues. Trimming stripped 1 base from V and 3 bases from J, with 13 bases between. Germline V CDR1 and CDR2: SGHDN, FVKESK. The DNA of the CDR3 is TGTGCCAGCAGCCAAGCCAGGGATGAGCTCTACGAGCAGTACTTC. This sequence encodes CASSQARDELYEQYF.

V is TRBV7-9 and J is TRBJ1-4; no firm D call. Per germline, CDR1 SEHNR and CDR2 FQNEAQ (reference sequence). The length of the CDR3 is 15 residues. The germline V and J ends were trimmed by 3 bases and 0 bases, with 8 bases remaining between them. The CDR3 is CASSFPASTNEKLFF. The CDR3 bases are TGTGCCAGCAGCTTCCCGGCTTCAACTAATGAAAAACTGTTTTTT.

Only one count was recorded for this clone. The chain is built from TRBV19 and TRBJ2-3; D ambiguous. Germline CDR1 and CDR2: LNHDA and SQIVND (reference sequence). The V gene lost 3 bases and the J gene lost 2 bases, with 9 bases spanning the gap. The CDR3 has 14 amino acids. CDR3 amino acids: CASSMGYSTDTQYF. As DNA, the CDR3 is TGTGCCAGTAGTATGGGGTATTCCACAGATACGCAGTATTTT.